These T cell receptor beta chains were read from a single sample in a study of shared clonotypes between healthy human individuals. Measured with immunoSEQ multiplex PCR; TCRdb has only the in-frame clones, and not every one. The sample shows fewer than 1.4 million clones, approximately 80% of them seen only once. Sequenced material: memory CD4+ T cells from PBMCs. The receptors were sampled from a man in his late teens or twenties in good health. Some clones in this sample may be carry-over from other donors' samples. The CDR3 runs from the conserved cysteine through the conserved F or W. Fields, in order: J gene, V gene, clone size, D gene, CDR3 DNA, CDR3 protein. D genes are given only for firm matches. The listing skips clone size in some rows; elsewhere it reads once, few, many or a size class.

J: TRBJ1-5
V: TRBV28
size: few
D: -
DNA: TGTGCCAGCAGTTCCGCCGGTTGGGGGAATCAGCCCCAGCATTTT
CDR3: CASSSAGWGNQPQHF

J: TRBJ1-2
V: TRBV30
size: -
D: TRBD1
DNA: TGTGCCTGGATGGGGACAGGGGACTATGGCTACACCTTC
CDR3: CAWMGTGDYGYTF

J: TRBJ1-1
V: TRBV5-1
size: -
D: -
DNA: TGCGCCAGCAGCTTGGGAAGGACTGAAGCTTTCTTT
CDR3: CASSLGRTEAFF

J: TRBJ1-2
V: TRBV7-2
size: -
D: TRBD1
DNA: TGTGCCAGCAGCTTCTCCGGGACAGGGGGCGAAGGCTACACCTTC
CDR3: CASSFSGTGGEGYTF

J: TRBJ2-7
V: TRBV10-2
size: once
D: TRBD2
DNA: TGCGCCAGCAGAGAGGTGTGGACTAGCGGGAGGGCTAGCCCCTACGAGCAGTACTTC
CDR3: CASREVWTSGRASPYEQYF

J: TRBJ1-2
V: TRBV19
size: -
D: -
DNA: TGTGCCAGTAGTCCCGACAAGTACTATGGCTACACCTTC
CDR3: CASSPDKYYGYTF

J: TRBJ1-4
V: TRBV27
size: -
D: -
DNA: TGTGCCAGTAGTGGCGGACGTCGGAATGAAAAACTGTTTTTT
CDR3: CASSGGRRNEKLFF

J: TRBJ1-1
V: TRBV28
size: -
D: -
DNA: TGTGCCAGCAGATCCGGCGGTACCGGATTGAACACTGAAGCTTTCTTT
CDR3: CASRSGGTGLNTEAFF

J: TRBJ1-1
V: TRBV11-3
size: -
D: -
DNA: TGTGCCAGCAGCCTATCGGGGCGGGGCACTGAAGCTTTCTTT
CDR3: CASSLSGRGTEAFF

J: TRBJ1-1
V: TRBV2
size: -
D: -
DNA: TGTGCCAGCACTCAGCAGGTGAACACTGAAGCTTTCTTT
CDR3: CASTQQVNTEAFF

J: TRBJ2-3
V: TRBV4-1
size: many
D: TRBD2
DNA: TGCGCCAGCAGCCCTTCGGGCGGGAGGGCCTTCACAGATACGCAGTATTTT
CDR3: CASSPSGGRAFTDTQYF

J: TRBJ2-2
V: TRBV7-9
size: -
D: -
DNA: TGTGCCAGCAGCTTAGAGGCCAAAGGCGGGGAGCTGTTTTTT
CDR3: CASSLEAKGGELFF

J: TRBJ2-7
V: TRBV19
size: -
D: -
DNA: TGTGCCAGTAGTATAGGCAGATCCTACGAGCAGTACTTC
CDR3: CASSIGRSYEQYF

J: TRBJ1-2
V: TRBV19
size: -
D: TRBD1
DNA: TGTGCCAGTAGTAACCGGGACAGGGAATCGGAGGGCTACACCTTC
CDR3: CASSNRDRESEGYTF

J: TRBJ1-1
V: TRBV5-4
size: -
D: -
DNA: TGTGCCAGCAGCTTGGCGGGGGGCTTGAACACTGAAGCTTTCTTT
CDR3: CASSLAGGLNTEAFF

J: TRBJ2-7
V: TRBV29-1
size: -
D: -
DNA: TGCAGCGTAGGGGGTGGGGCCTACGAGCAGTACTTC
CDR3: CSVGGGAYEQYF

J: TRBJ2-1
V: TRBV2
size: -
D: -
DNA: TGTGCCAGCATCGGAGGGCCGTCCTACAATGAGCAGTTCTTC
CDR3: CASIGGPSYNEQFF

J: TRBJ1-1
V: TRBV28
size: -
D: -
DNA: TGTGCCAGCAGGACCCTCATGAACACTGAAGCTTTCTTT
CDR3: CASRTLMNTEAFF

J: TRBJ1-2
V: TRBV7-9
size: -
D: -
DNA: TGTGCCAGCAGCTTAGATCAGGGGATGGGCTACACCTTC
CDR3: CASSLDQGMGYTF

J: TRBJ2-7
V: TRBV11-2
size: -
D: TRBD1
DNA: TGTGCCAGCAGCCCGGACAGGGGGTTTGACGAGCAGTACTTC
CDR3: CASSPDRGFDEQYF

J: TRBJ2-3
V: TRBV28
size: -
D: TRBD2
DNA: TGTGCCAGCATCATAGCGGGAGGGCCGGGAGATACGCAGTATTTT
CDR3: CASIIAGGPGDTQYF

J: TRBJ1-3
V: TRBV7-6
size: -
D: -
DNA: TGTGCCAGCAGCTTACAAAGCTCTGGAAACACCATATATTTT
CDR3: CASSLQSSGNTIYF

J: TRBJ1-2
V: TRBV28
size: once
D: -
DNA: TGTGCCAGCAGTTTCGAGGGGAACCCCTATGGCTACACCTTC
CDR3: CASSFEGNPYGYTF

J: TRBJ2-7
V: TRBV6-6
size: -
D: -
DNA: TGTGCCAGCAGTTCCGTCCGGGGGTTAAACGAGCAGTACTTC
CDR3: CASSSVRGLNEQYF

J: TRBJ1-1
V: TRBV11-1
size: -
D: -
DNA: TGTGCCAGCAGCTTAACCAGGACGAACACTGAAGCTTTCTTT
CDR3: CASSLTRTNTEAFF

J: TRBJ2-2
V: TRBV29-1
size: -
D: -
DNA: TGCAGCGTTGGGAGGTCAGGGGACACCGGGGAGCTGTTTTTT
CDR3: CSVGRSGDTGELFF

J: TRBJ2-3
V: TRBV9
size: -
D: TRBD2
DNA: TGTGCCAGCAGCGTAGGGCGGGGGAGCACAGATACGCAGTATTTT
CDR3: CASSVGRGSTDTQYF

J: TRBJ1-5
V: TRBV6-6
size: -
D: -
DNA: TGTGCCAGCAGCACAAACAGGGTTAATCAGCCCCAGCATTTT
CDR3: CASSTNRVNQPQHF

J: TRBJ1-2
V: TRBV6-5
size: -
D: TRBD1
DNA: TGTGCCAGCAGCCCCCGGACAGGGAGCTATGGCTACACCTTC
CDR3: CASSPRTGSYGYTF

J: TRBJ1-5
V: TRBV30
size: -
D: -
DNA: TGTGCCTGGAGTCAAACATCCACGTCCCTCGGTGGAAGGGGGGGGAAGCATTTT
CDR3: CAWSQTSTSLGGRGGKHF

J: TRBJ2-7
V: TRBV18
size: -
D: -
DNA: TGTGCCAGCTCACCACTCGCCCAGGGGGGAGCCGAGCAGTACTTC
CDR3: CASSPLAQGGAEQYF

J: TRBJ1-3
V: TRBV2
size: few
D: -
DNA: TGTGCCAAGTCGACGGACTCTGGAAACACCATATATTTT
CDR3: CAKSTDSGNTIYF

J: TRBJ2-1
V: TRBV7-2
size: -
D: TRBD2
DNA: TGTGCCAGCAGCTTAGCTAGCGGGCCTTACAATGAGCAGTTCTTC
CDR3: CASSLASGPYNEQFF

J: TRBJ2-7
V: TRBV7-9
size: many
D: -
DNA: TGTGCCAGCAGCTTAGTCGGCAGGGCCAATGAGGAGCAGTACTTC
CDR3: CASSLVGRANEEQYF

J: TRBJ1-2
V: TRBV5-6
size: -
D: -
DNA: TGTGCCAGCGTTGGGGGCAGGGCTGCGTCGGGTGGCTACACCTTC
CDR3: CASVGGRAASGGYTF

J: TRBJ2-7
V: TRBV29-1
size: -
D: -
DNA: TGCAGCGTTGGGCTACTCTACGAGCAGTACTTC
CDR3: CSVGLLYEQYF

J: TRBJ2-2
V: TRBV27
size: -
D: TRBD2
DNA: TGTGCCAGCAGTCCTCGACTAGCGGGGGCCACCGGGGAGCTGTTTTTT
CDR3: CASSPRLAGATGELFF

J: TRBJ2-1
V: TRBV7-8
size: -
D: -
DNA: TGTGCCAGCAGCTTAGCCCGCCAGGACAGCTCCTACAATGAGCAGTTCTTC
CDR3: CASSLARQDSSYNEQFF

J: TRBJ1-3
V: TRBV5-1
size: -
D: -
DNA: TGCGCCAGCAGCTTAGGACAGCCGGGAAACACCATATATTTT
CDR3: CASSLGQPGNTIYF

J: TRBJ1-3
V: TRBV28
size: -
D: TRBD1
DNA: TGTGCCAGCAGTCTAACGACAGGGGGAAGCTCTGGAAACACCATATATTTT
CDR3: CASSLTTGGSSGNTIYF

J: TRBJ2-2
V: TRBV28
size: -
D: -
DNA: TGTGCCAACGTGGACAGACTCAACACCGGGGAGCTGTTTTTT
CDR3: CANVDRLNTGELFF

J: TRBJ1-5
V: TRBV4-1
size: -
D: -
DNA: TGCGCCAGCAGCCAAGATGGTACGGATCAGCCCCAGCATTTT
CDR3: CASSQDGTDQPQHF

J: TRBJ2-1
V: TRBV5-4
size: -
D: -
DNA: TGTGCCAGCAGCCCATCGGTCCAAGCCACCTACAATGAGCAGTTCTTC
CDR3: CASSPSVQATYNEQFF

J: TRBJ1-4
V: TRBV29-1
size: -
D: -
DNA: TGCAGCGTCGCAGACAGGATCCTAACTGGTGAAAAACTGTTTTTT
CDR3: CSVADRILTGEKLFF

J: TRBJ2-5
V: TRBV27
size: -
D: TRBD1
DNA: TGTGCCAGCAGCGGACAGGGAGTTTGGGGGACCCAGTACTTC
CDR3: CASSGQGVWGTQYF

J: TRBJ1-1
V: TRBV23-1
size: -
D: -
DNA: TGCGCCAGCAGTCGCTTGCAGGGAGTCCTGAACACTGAAGCTTTCTTT
CDR3: CASSRLQGVLNTEAFF

J: TRBJ2-5
V: TRBV29-1
size: once
D: TRBD1
DNA: TGCAGCGCATCCCCGGGACAGGGGTACCAAGAGACCCAGTACTTC
CDR3: CSASPGQGYQETQYF

J: TRBJ2-4
V: TRBV5-1
size: few
D: -
DNA: TGCGCCAGCAGCCCCGGGGGCCCGAGACAGGACCTAGCCAAAAACATTCAGTACTTC
CDR3: CASSPGGPRQDLAKNIQYF

J: TRBJ2-7
V: TRBV28
size: -
D: -
DNA: TGTGCCAGCAGTACCCCGACAGCTACACCCTACGAGCAGTACTTC
CDR3: CASSTPTATPYEQYF

J: TRBJ2-1
V: TRBV5-4
size: once
D: -
DNA: TGTGCCAGCAGCCCCGAGACAGCCTACAATGAGCAGTTCTTC
CDR3: CASSPETAYNEQFF

J: TRBJ2-7
V: TRBV23-1
size: -
D: -
DNA: TGCGCCAGCAGTCCTTGGGGACTCGCTGGGTACGAGCAGTACTTC
CDR3: CASSPWGLAGYEQYF

J: TRBJ1-4
V: TRBV29-1
size: -
D: -
DNA: TGCAGCGTTGTTCTTGCAAATGAAAAACTGTTTTTT
CDR3: CSVVLANEKLFF

J: TRBJ2-2
V: TRBV4-2
size: -
D: TRBD2
DNA: TGTGCCAGCAGTAGTGCGGGAGAGTACGCCGGGGAGCTGTTTTTT
CDR3: CASSSAGEYAGELFF

J: TRBJ1-1
V: TRBV28
size: few
D: TRBD1
DNA: TGTGCCAGCAGTTCAGGGACAGGGGGCACTGAAGCTTTCTTT
CDR3: CASSSGTGGTEAFF

J: TRBJ2-1
V: TRBV28
size: many
D: TRBD2
DNA: TGTGCCAGCAGTTCGCCTCCGGGACTAGTATACAATGAGCAGTTCTTC
CDR3: CASSSPPGLVYNEQFF

J: TRBJ1-3
V: TRBV5-1
size: -
D: -
DNA: TGCGCCAGCAGCCCGACAGCGAGCTCTGGAAACACCATATATTTT
CDR3: CASSPTASSGNTIYF

J: TRBJ1-2
V: TRBV29-1
size: -
D: -
DNA: TGCAGCGTTGAAATAGGGGCGGCCTCCTGGGATGGCTACACCTTC
CDR3: CSVEIGAASWDGYTF

J: TRBJ2-7
V: TRBV4-1
size: -
D: TRBD2
DNA: TGCGCCAGCAGCCAAGCCGGGACTAGCGGATTTTACGAGCAGTACTTC
CDR3: CASSQAGTSGFYEQYF

J: TRBJ2-7
V: TRBV15
size: -
D: TRBD1
DNA: TGTGCCACCAGCAGACTACCGCGACAGGGGCCCAACTACGAGCAGTACTTC
CDR3: CATSRLPRQGPNYEQYF

J: TRBJ1-1
V: TRBV15
size: -
D: -
DNA: TGTACCGCCAACCCCCGTCTCGGCGCTGAAGCTTTCTTT
CDR3: CTANPRLGAEAFF